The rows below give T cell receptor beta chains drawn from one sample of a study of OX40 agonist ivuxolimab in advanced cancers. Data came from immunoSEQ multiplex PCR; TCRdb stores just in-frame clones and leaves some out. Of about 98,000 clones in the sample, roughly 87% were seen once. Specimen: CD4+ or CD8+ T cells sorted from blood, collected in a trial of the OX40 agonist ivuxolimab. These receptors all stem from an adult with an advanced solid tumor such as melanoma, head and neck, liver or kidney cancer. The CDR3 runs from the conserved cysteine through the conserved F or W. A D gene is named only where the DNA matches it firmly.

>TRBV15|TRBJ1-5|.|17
CATSHKGGGNSNQPQHF
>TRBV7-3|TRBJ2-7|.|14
CASSQERLASEQYF
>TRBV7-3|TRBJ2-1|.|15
CASSLSPDSYNEQFF
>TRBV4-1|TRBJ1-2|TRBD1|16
CASSLLGNRGFYGYTF
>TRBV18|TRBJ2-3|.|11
CASSPADTQYF
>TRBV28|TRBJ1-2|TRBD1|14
CASSRDRGRYGYTF
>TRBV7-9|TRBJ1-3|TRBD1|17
CATPGGTGWQSGNTIYF
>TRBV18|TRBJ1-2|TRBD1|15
CASSPTGQANYGYTF
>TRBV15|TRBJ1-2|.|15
CATSREGRRSYGYTF
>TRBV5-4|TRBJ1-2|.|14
CASSLTGKVRGYTF
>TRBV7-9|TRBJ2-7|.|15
CASSLANSGGHEQYF
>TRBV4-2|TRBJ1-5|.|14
CASSQEGPPQPQHF
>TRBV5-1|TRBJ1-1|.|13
CASSRRGDTEAFF
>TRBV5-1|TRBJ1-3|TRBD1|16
CASSRTPTGDGNTIYF
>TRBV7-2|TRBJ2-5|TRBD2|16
CASSPGLVGGQETQYF
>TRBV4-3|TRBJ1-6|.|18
CASSQETPEGWNNSPLHF
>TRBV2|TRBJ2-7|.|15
CASSRTVLLSYEQYF
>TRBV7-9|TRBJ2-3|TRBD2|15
CASSSTTSGEDTQYF
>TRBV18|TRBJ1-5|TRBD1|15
CASSRTGGGEQPQHF
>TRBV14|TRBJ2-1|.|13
CASSQDFINEQFF
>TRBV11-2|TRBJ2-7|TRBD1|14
CASSPGTGGYEQYF
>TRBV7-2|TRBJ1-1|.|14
CASSHTGMRTEAFF
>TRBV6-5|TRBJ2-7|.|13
CASRRTLTYEQYF
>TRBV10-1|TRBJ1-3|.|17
CASKTDPKAHSGNTIYF
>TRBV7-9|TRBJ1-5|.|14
CASSLDGNNQPQHF
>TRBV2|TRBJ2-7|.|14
CASSVDRRSYEQYF
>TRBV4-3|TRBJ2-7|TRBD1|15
CASSQAETGDREQYF
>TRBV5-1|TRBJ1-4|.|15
CASSLGVPTLEKLFF
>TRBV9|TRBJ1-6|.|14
CASSVQQFNSPLHF
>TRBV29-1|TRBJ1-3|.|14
CSVSQVGSGNTIYF
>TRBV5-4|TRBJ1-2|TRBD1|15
CASSFQVDRVYGYTF
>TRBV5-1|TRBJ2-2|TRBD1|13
CASSLRDSGELFF
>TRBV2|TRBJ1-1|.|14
CASSLVREVTEAFF
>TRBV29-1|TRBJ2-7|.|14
CSASVQGPGGEQYF
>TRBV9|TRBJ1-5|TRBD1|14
CASSVGTGGQPQHF
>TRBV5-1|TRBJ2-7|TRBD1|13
CASSLDRNYEQYF
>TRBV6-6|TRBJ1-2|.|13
CASSRQDGYGYTF
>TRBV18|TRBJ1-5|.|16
CASSPSGVLSNQPQHF